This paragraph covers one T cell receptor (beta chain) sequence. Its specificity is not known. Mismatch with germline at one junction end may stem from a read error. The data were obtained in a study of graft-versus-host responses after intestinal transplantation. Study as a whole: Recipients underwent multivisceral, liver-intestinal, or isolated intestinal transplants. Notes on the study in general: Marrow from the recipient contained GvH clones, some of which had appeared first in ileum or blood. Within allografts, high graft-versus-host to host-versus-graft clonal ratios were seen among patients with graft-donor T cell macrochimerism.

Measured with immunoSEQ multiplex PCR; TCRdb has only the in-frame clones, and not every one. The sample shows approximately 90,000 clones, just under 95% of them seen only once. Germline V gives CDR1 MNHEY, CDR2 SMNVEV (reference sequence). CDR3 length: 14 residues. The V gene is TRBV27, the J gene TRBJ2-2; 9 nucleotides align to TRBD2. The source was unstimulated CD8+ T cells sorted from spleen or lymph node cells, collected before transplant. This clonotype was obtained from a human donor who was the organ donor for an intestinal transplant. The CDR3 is CASTLQAGRGGLFF. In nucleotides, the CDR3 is TGTGCCAGCACCCTCCAGGCAGGGCGGGGGGGGCTGTTTTTT.